What follows are 16 T cell receptor beta chains derived from one specimen sequenced in a study of T cells in Graves' hyperthyroidism and ophthalmopathy. From RNA transcripts, TCR beta CDR3 regions were amplified. Initially, a first-round RT-PCR of the TCR CDR3 employed the HTBI primer set. TCRdb re-called the multiplex PCR reads with MiXCR, one entry per CDR3 protein. The sample yields tens of thousands of distinct CDR3 sequences, roughly 50% seen once. Source material: blood. These receptors originate from a woman in her sixties or seventies with Graves' ophthalmopathy.

This clonotype was observed at least ten times. The chain carries TRBV19 and TRBJ1-2; D unclear. CDR3 length: 13 residues. Germline V gene sequence: CDR1 LNHDA, CDR2 SQIVND (reference sequence). Trimming took 5 bases from V and 4 from J, leaving 11 bases between them. The CDR3, as DNA: TGTGCCAGTAGTTCCCAGCAACGCTATGGCTACACCTTC. Protein: CASSSQQRYGYTF.

Of note for this clonotype: Germline and junction disagree at one end, which may indicate a read error. V is TRBV19 and J is TRBJ2-5; D may be TRBD1 (6 bases). The CDR3 is made up of 14 amino acids. Germline V lookup: CDR1 LNHDA, CDR2 SQIVND (reference sequence). The CDR3, as DNA: TGTGCCAATAGTATTACAGGGAGTGAGGAGACCCAGTACTTC. This sequence encodes CANSITGSEETQYF.

This rearrangement joins TRBV19 to TRBJ2-5, with 7 bases fitting TRBD1. V lost 7 bases and J lost 0; bases outside the gene matches: 5. Per the germline V gene, CDR1 is LNHDA and CDR2 is SQIVND (reference sequence). The CDR3 loop spans 14 amino acids. CDR3 sequence reads: CASTAQGYQETQYF. The DNA for the CDR3 is TGTGCCAGTACCGCACAGGGGTACCAAGAGACCCAGTACTTC.

This clonotype came up many times. This rearrangement joins TRBV28 to TRBJ2-7; either TRBD1 or TRBD2 may supply D (5 bases each). Trimming cost V 2 bases and J 3 bases, with 17 bases left between them. There are 16 residues in the CDR3. The germline V gene has CDR1 MDHEN and CDR2 SYDVKM. DNA of the CDR3: TGTGCCAGCAGTTTAAGGCTCGGGACCTCGGTCTACGAGCAGTACTTC. Amino acid sequence: CASSLRLGTSVYEQYF.

This sequence joins TRBV2 and TRBJ1-4, with D unclear. The length of the CDR3 is 15 residues. Germline CDR1 and CDR2: SNHLY and FYNNEI. V was trimmed by 6 bases and J by 8 bases, leaving 19 bases between them. The CDR3 region has the DNA TGTGCCAGCAGCTTCACTCCACCTCGGGCGGAAAAACTGTTTTTT. Translation gives CASSFTPPRAEKLFF. The full variable domain, in which reference TRBV2 and TRBJ1-4 provide the parts outside the CDR3, is EPEVTQTPSHQVTQMGQEVILRCVPISNHLYFYWYRQILGQKVEFLVSFYNNEISEKSEIFDDQFSVERPDGSNFTLKIRSTKLEDSAMYFCASSFTPPRAEKLFFGSGTQLSVL.

A remark on this clonotype: A read error is likely, as this CDR3 ends without the conserved phenylalanine or tryptophan. The DNA is omitted, as the CDR3 cannot be located on it reliably, and the CDR3 follows TCRdb's listing. The CDR3 spells CASSRPGVET. The chain has TRBV7-2 and TRBJ2-1; the table gives TRBD1 as D, unverified against the DNA. The CDR3 has 10 amino acids, counting both end residues. Germline V CDR1 and CDR2: SGHTA, FQGNSA.

This clonotype appeared many times. CDR3: CASSLAGRETQYF. CDR3 coding DNA: TGTGCCAGCAGCCTAGCGGGAAGGGAGACCCAGTACTTC. V gene TRBV5-5 combines with J gene TRBJ2-5; 9 nucleotides align to TRBD2. The V and J ends lost 4 bases and 5 bases, in that order; junction bases with no gene match: 3. Germline values: CDR1 SGHKS, CDR2 YYEKEE (reference sequence). CDR3 size: 13 residues.

The genes are TRBV15 and TRBJ2-7; 10 bases map to TRBD1. V dropped 6 bases and J dropped 5; count of bases not matched to a gene: 7. The CDR3 sequence is 14 residues long. Germline V gene lookup returns CDR1 LNHNV and CDR2 YYDKDF (reference sequence). The CDR3 sequence: CATSKGQGPDEQYF. As DNA, the CDR3 is TGTGCCACCAGTAAGGGACAGGGGCCGGACGAGCAGTACTTC.

This clonotype was found many times. The gene calls are TRBV6-2 or TRBV6-3 and TRBJ1-5, with 7 bases aligning to TRBD1. The germline V gene encodes CDR1 MNHEY and CDR2 SVGEGT. CDR3 length: 15 residues. V lost 8 bases to trimming and J lost 0 bases; unmatched junction nucleotides: 7. The CDR3 DNA reads as TGTGCCAGCCGTCGACAGGGATATAGCAATCAGCCCCAGCATTTT. Amino acid sequence: CASRRQGYSNQPQHF.

V usage is TRBV5-5 and J usage is TRBJ1-1; TRBD1 might be the D (5 bases). The CDR3 runs 14 residues. In germline, CDR1 is SGHKS, CDR2 YYEKEE (reference sequence). Between the trimmed V and J ends, which lost 4 bases and 5 bases, there was a span of 15 bases. The CDR3 protein is CASSEKQEGTEAFF. CDR3 in DNA: TGTGCCAGCAGCGAGAAGCAGGAGGGGACTGAAGCTTTCTTT.

The V gene is TRBV20-1, the J gene TRBJ1-5, with TRBD1 matching 10 bases. Germline CDR1 is DFQATT and CDR2 is SNEGSKA (reference sequence). J gave up 2 bases and V 0 bases, and 4 bases lay outside the gene matches. The CDR3 contains 16 residues. For the CDR3, the DNA is TGCAGTGCTAGAGATGGGGACAGGGGCGGCAATCAGCCCCAGCATTTT. Amino acids: CSARDGDRGGNQPQHF.

This clonotype was seen at least ten times. V is TRBV5-1 and J is TRBJ2-1; 11 positions match TRBD2. This CDR3 spans 19 amino acids. CDR1 SGHRS and CDR2 YFSETQ come from the germline V gene. The V segment lost 2 bases and the J segment 6 bases; nucleotides outside the gene matches: 16. CDR3 sequence reads: CASSFRSTTGTSGPNEQFF. The CDR3 nucleotides are TGCGCCAGCAGCTTTCGATCGACTACCGGGACTAGCGGACCCAATGAGCAGTTCTTC.

This clonotype occurred many times. The chain uses TRBV12-5 and TRBJ2-3; TRBD1 might be the D (6 bases). Trimming left V 5 bases short and J 0 bases short, with 12 bases between. The germline CDR1 and CDR2 sequences are LGHNT and FRNRAP. CDR3 size: 15 residues. CDR3 protein: CASGPLRGSTDTQYF. The DNA for the CDR3 is TGTGCTAGTGGTCCCCTTAGGGGGAGCACAGATACGCAGTATTTT.

The chain combines TRBV11-2 with TRBJ2-5; the match to TRBD2 covers 9 bases. The V and J ends lost 5 bases and 5 bases, in that order; junction bases with no gene match: 12. CDR3 length: 16 residues. The germline CDR1 and CDR2 sequences are SGHAT and FQNNGV. As DNA, the CDR3 is TGTGCCAGCAGCATTATGACAGGGACTAGCAGTGAGACCCAGTACTTC. Protein sequence: CASSIMTGTSSETQYF. Full variable domain (rest looked up from reference TRBV11-2 and TRBJ2-5): EAGVAQSPRYKIIEKRQSVAFWCNPISGHATLYWYQQILGQGPKLLIQFQNNGVVDDSQLPKDRFSAERLKGVDSTLKIQPAKLEDSAVYLCASSIMTGTSSETQYFGPGTRLLVL.

Worth noting for this clonotype: Germline and junction disagree at one end, which may indicate a read error. This chain joins TRBV4-2 and TRBJ2-3; D is unclear. The germline CDR1 and CDR2 sequences are LGHNA and YNFKEQ. The CDR3 runs to 15 residues. Here the CDR3 reads CASSQSWGYTDPQYF. The CDR3 bases are TGTGCCAGCAGCCAAAGTTGGGGATACACAGATCCGCAGTATTTT.

The chain is built from TRBV7-8 and TRBJ1-6; D not certain. Germline values: CDR1 SGHVS, CDR2 FQNEAQ. V lost 8 bases and J lost 7, with 12 bases in between. CDR3 length: 13 amino acids. The CDR3 loop is CASQEGFNSPLHF. In DNA form, the CDR3 reads TGTGCCAGCCAAGAAGGGTTCAATTCACCCCTCCACTTT.